This T cell receptor (beta chain) was profiled in a study of blood T cell repertoires in COVID-19 (dated by TCRdb to the early 2020s). In terms of the full investigation: The collaborator samples originated in the United States, Italy and Spain and spanned the acute and convalescent phases of COVID-19. The material from the prospective study consisted of cDNA or gDNA derived from T cells, B-cell-depleted T cells, or PBMCs. Subjects who had been exposed to COVID-19, were actively infected with it, or had recovered from it provided the deeply sampled blood TCRbeta repertoires that made up the dataset. The repertoires were released in a freely available public database meant as a resource for research on the immune response to SARS-CoV-2. Samples were obtained from the ongoing ImmuneRACE study (first 160 participants) and from about 1,300 subjects provided by 6 global collaborators. Sample metadata almost always included a de-identified subject ID, COVID-19 status, age in years and sex. HLA class I and class II types, where available, came from metadata supplied by the sample provider rather than from assay-based typing. Overall study outcomes, separate from this receptor: The quantity of clinical and demographic metadata differed by source and by participant and was supplied without curation.

Only one count was recorded for this clone. Its specific antigen is unknown. No base-level quality is on record; no much larger clone is a single base apart. From a lookup of the germline V gene, CDR1 and CDR2 are SGHAT and FQNNGV. The CDR3 goes from the cysteine to the phenylalanine over 15 residues. Just the 45-base CDR3 DNA is kept, in frame starting at base 1. Trimming removed 3 bases from V and 6 bases from J; the gene matches leave 9 bases unexplained. The collaborating institutions used their own protocols to collect whole blood in K2EDTA tubes. For TCRbeta analysis, collaborators shipped samples as frozen whole blood, isolated PBMCs, or DNA extracted from either of those sample types. TCRbeta CDR3 regions were amplified from genomic DNA by means of the immunoSEQ Assay, a bias-controlled multiplex PCR. Per the authors' processing: The number of nucleated cells in each sample was estimated from the amplification of reference gene primers within the assay. To quantify the absolute abundance of each unique TCRbeta CDR3 rearrangement, sequence reads were collapsed and filtered. For each sample, productive Simpson clonality was calculated by taking the square root of Simpson's diversity index across productive rearrangements. As stored in TCRdb, this immuneACCESS dataset retains in-frame rearrangements with V and J assigned. A fraction of the clones does not appear; measured against another copy, unresolved V genes explain less than half of the discrepancy, and the remainder lacks a known reason. D and trimming come from the DNA, and the V and J calls and clone size come from that table. This sample holds roughly 120,000 clones; around 82% were observed only once. The ten most abundant clones make up less than 5% of the sample.

The receptor was isolated from a human donor in a cohort sampled during active or convalescent COVID-19. Recombination joined TRBV11-2 with TRBJ2-7, with 9 bases matching TRBD1. The sample was peripheral blood. The DNA sequence follows: TGTGCCAGCAGCTTCACCGGACAGGGGCCGATCGAGCAGTACTTC. The encoded protein is CASSFTGQGPIEQYF.